A single sample gave rise to the 15 T cell receptor beta chains below, sequenced in a study of blood T cell repertoires in COVID-19. Data came from immunoSEQ multiplex PCR; TCRdb stores just in-frame clones and leaves some out. This table holds 75,000 to 100,000 clones, about 77% found once. Sample: peripheral blood. The receptors come from a woman over 75 with acute or convalescent COVID-19.

The J gene is TRBJ2-1, the V gene TRBV6-6; 12 nucleotides align to TRBD2. This CDR3 has 13 residues. Germline assignment: CDR1 MNHNY and CDR2 SVGAGI (reference sequence). The V and J ends lost 7 bases and 8 bases, in that order; junction bases with no gene match: 3. The CDR3 DNA is TGTGCCAGCAATCTAGCGGGGGGGGATGAGCAGTTCTTC. Translated: CASNLAGGDEQFF.

This clone occurred once. The V and J genes are TRBV7-3 and TRBJ2-2, with a possible D match to TRBD1 (5 bases). Germline V gene sequence: CDR1 SGHTA, CDR2 FQGTGA. V was shortened by 1 base and J by 5 bases, with 14 bases between the two germline ends. There are 16 residues in the CDR3. CDR3 sequence: CASSLNSGSVTGELFF. The DNA for the CDR3 is TGTGCCAGCAGCTTAAATTCAGGGTCGGTGACCGGGGAGCTGTTTTTT.

V and J are TRBV27 and TRBJ2-3, with a possible D match to TRBD2 (6 bases). Trimming shortened V by 1 base and J by 6 bases, and 11 bases separated the two germline ends. This CDR3 contains 14 residues. The germline V gene has CDR1 MNHEY and CDR2 SMNVEV (reference sequence). The CDR3, as DNA: TGTGCCAGCAGTTTATTTCCTAGCGCGGATACGCAGTATTTT. It encodes CASSLFPSADTQYF.

The CDR3 DNA follows: TGTGCCAGCAGCCCCTTGAGTAATGAAAAACTGTTTTTT. Translated, it gives CASSPLSNEKLFF. This chain connects TRBV2 to TRBJ1-4; D gene uncertain. CDR1 SNHLY and CDR2 FYNNEI come from the germline V gene. The CDR3 length is 13 residues. Trimming pared 6 bases from V and 4 bases from J, leaving 9 bases between.

This sequence joins TRBV6-5 and TRBJ1-2; possibly TRBD1 for D (6 bases). The length of the CDR3 is 14 residues. V was shortened by 4 bases and J by 3 bases, with 12 bases between the two germline ends. CDR1 is MNHEY, CDR2 SVGAGI, per germline. This chain's CDR3 is CASSLGGYDYGYTF. The CDR3 nucleotides read TGTGCCAGCAGTTTAGGGGGATATGACTATGGCTACACCTTC.

V gene TRBV6-6 combines with J gene TRBJ1-1; D is uncertain. The CDR3 sequence is 16 residues long. V lost 0 bases and J 4 bases, leaving 15 bases between the germline ends. The germline CDR1 and CDR2 sequences are MNHNY and SVGAGI (reference sequence). CDR3 nucleotides: TGTGCCAGCAGTTACTCGGCCGAAACTTGGGCCACTGAAGCTTTCTTT. The encoded protein is CASSYSAETWATEAFF.

The chain combines TRBV12-5 with TRBJ1-1; 9 bases align to TRBD1. The V gene's germline CDR1 is LGHNT and CDR2 FRNRAP. The CDR3 totals 14 residues. J was trimmed by 1 base and V by 7 bases; bases with no gene match: 4. CDR3 region: CASAVGQGNTEAFF. CDR3 DNA sequence: TGTGCTAGTGCCGTGGGACAGGGGAACACTGAAGCTTTCTTT.

The rearrangement uses TRBV4-1 and TRBJ1-2, with D perhaps matching TRBD1 (6 bases). CDR3 length equals 18 residues. The germline gives CDR1 MGHRA, CDR2 YSYEKL. Trimming removed 0 bases from V and 1 base from J, with 18 bases in between. CDR3 sequence: CASSQDSETGDGNYGYTF. CDR3 sequence (DNA): TGCGCCAGCAGCCAAGATAGCGAGACAGGCGACGGTAACTATGGCTACACCTTC.

This chain uses TRBV28 with TRBJ2-1; tentative D call: TRBD2 (5 bases). This CDR3 contains 14 residues. The germline CDR1 and CDR2 sequences are MDHEN and SYDVKM. Trimming removed 3 bases at V and 4 bases at J, with 10 bases between. The CDR3 loop reads CASSLNGNYNEQFF. DNA for the CDR3: TGTGCCAGCAGTTTGAACGGGAATTACAATGAGCAGTTCTTC. Drawing the rest from reference TRBV28 and TRBJ2-1, the complete variable domain is DVKVTQSSRYLVKRTGEKVFLECVQDMDHENMFWYRQDPGLGLRLIYFSYDVKMKEKGDIPEGYSVSREKKERFSLILESASTNQTSMYLCASSLNGNYNEQFFGPGTRLTVL.

The chain combines TRBV15 with TRBJ2-7; D may be TRBD2 (5 bases). Germline CDR1 and CDR2: LNHNV and YYDKDF (reference sequence). CDR3 length: 13 residues. The V gene lost 0 bases and the J gene lost 5 bases, with 8 bases spanning the gap. CDR3: CATSREERDEQYF. CDR3 nucleotides: TGTGCCACCAGCAGAGAGGAGAGGGACGAGCAGTACTTC.

The chain is built from TRBV5-1 and TRBJ1-2; D gene uncertain. Trimming pared 4 bases from V and 5 bases from J, leaving 15 bases between. The CDR3 sequence is 14 residues long. Per germline, CDR1 SGHRS and CDR2 YFSETQ. The CDR3 DNA follows: TGCGCCAGCAGCCCTTGGCAGGTTAGTTATGGCTACACCTTC. Translating it yields CASSPWQVSYGYTF.

To note about this clone: This same CDR3 is encoded by further DNA sequences in the sample. The chain has TRBV30 and TRBJ1-3; D gene uncertain. The V gene lost 2 bases and the J gene lost 1 base, with 9 bases spanning the gap. CDR1 is GTSNPN and CDR2 is SVGIG in the germline V gene (reference sequence). The CDR3 sequence is 14 residues long. The CDR3 DNA reads as TGTGCCTGGAGTACGGGAGGATCTGGAAACACCATATATTTT. This gives the protein CAWSTGGSGNTIYF.

V gene TRBV5-6 combines with J gene TRBJ2-1; a possible D gene is TRBD2 (5 bases). The CDR3 is made up of 14 amino acids. Trimming cost V 0 bases and J 8 bases, with 12 bases left between them. The V gene's germline CDR1 is SGHDT and CDR2 YYEEEE. The CDR3 region is CASSLGAPEDEQFF. The CDR3 coding sequence is TGTGCCAGCAGCTTGGGGGCCCCGGAGGATGAGCAGTTCTTC.

The gene calls are TRBV4-3 and TRBJ2-3; D uncertain. CDR1 and CDR2 (germline): LGHNA, YSLEER. V lost 4 bases and J lost 4, with 18 bases in between. The CDR3 is 16 residues long. CDR3 sequence: CASSPQPSSNSDTQYF. In DNA, the CDR3 is TGCGCCAGCAGCCCCCAGCCGAGTAGCAATTCAGATACGCAGTATTTT.

V and J are TRBV19 and TRBJ2-2; possibly TRBD2 for D (5 bases). CDR3 length: 14 residues. Trimming cost V 5 bases and J 6 bases, with 13 bases left between them. Germline V gene lookup returns CDR1 LNHDA and CDR2 SQIVND (reference sequence). The CDR3 reads CASSPWTSAGELFF. DNA for the CDR3: TGTGCCAGTAGTCCCTGGACTTCCGCCGGGGAGCTGTTTTTT. The full variable domain, in which reference TRBV19 and TRBJ2-2 provide the parts outside the CDR3, is DGGITQSPKYLFRKEGQNVTLSCEQNLNHDAMYWYRQDPGQGLRLIYYSQIVNDFQKGDIAEGYSVSREKKESFPLTVTSAQKNPTAFYLCASSPWTSAGELFFGEGSRLTVL.